This T cell receptor beta chain was sequenced in a study of T cells in tuberculosis. In the study overall: T cells were selected with CD1B tetramers loaded with glucose monomycolate.

This CDR3 has 15 residues. Germline V gene lookup returns CDR1 MNHNS and CDR2 SASEGT. V shed 7 bases and J 8 bases; nucleotides not matched to a gene: 15. The data were produced by immunoSEQ multiplex PCR, yet TCRdb's version contains in-frame clones alone and is incomplete. Among about 59,000 clones listed, around 81% were seen once. Sorting used thawed, overnight-rested PBMC stained with anti-CD3, a viability dye and GMM-loaded CD1B tetramer. The lipid loaded on the CD1B tetramers was C32 glucose monomycolate from Rhodococcus equi. This clonotype was sampled from an adult woman with latent tuberculosis. What was sequenced was CD1b-GMM tetramer-negative cells sorted from PBMCs. This sequence joins TRBV6-1 and TRBJ1-2; 8 positions match TRBD1. CDR3 DNA sequence: TGTGCCAGCACCCTCTCAGGGGGGACAGGAAAAGGCTACACCTTC. It yields the protein CASTLSGGTGKGYTF.